The 24 T cell receptor beta chains given below trace back to one sample, sequenced in a study of shared clonotypes between healthy human individuals. Data came from immunoSEQ multiplex PCR; TCRdb stores just in-frame clones and leaves some out. The repertoire holds over 1.5 million clones, with approximately 98% as singletons. The sample was naive CD4+ T cells sorted from blood. As to subset: CD45RA+ positively selected. All receptors derive from a man in his thirties or forties in good health.

The chain combines TRBV5-4 with TRBJ2-2; D tentatively fits TRBD1 or TRBD2 (5 bases each). Looked up from germline, CDR1 is SGHNT and CDR2 is YYREEE (reference sequence). The CDR3 loop spans 15 amino acids. With 0 bases removed from V and 6 bases from J, the gap between germline ends came to 12 bases. CDR3 in DNA: TGTGCCAGCAGCTTGGAGGTGAGGGGTGCCGGGGAGCTGTTTTTT. This sequence encodes CASSLEVRGAGELFF.

The chain carries TRBV18 and TRBJ2-1, with 10 bases aligning to TRBD2. CDR3 size: 15 residues. Per germline, CDR1 KGHSH and CDR2 LQKENI. Losses at the gene ends were 5 bases for V and 3 bases for J; bases not matched to a gene: 4. CDR3 nucleotides: TGTGCCAGCTCAGAGACTAGCGGGCTCTACAATGAGCAGTTCTTC. Its translation is CASSETSGLYNEQFF.

J is TRBJ2-3 and V is TRBV4-1; D gene uncertain. The germline CDR1 and CDR2 sequences are MGHRA and YSYEKL. Trimming stripped 1 base from V and 7 bases from J, with 3 bases between. CDR3 size: 11 residues. CDR3 sequence reads: CASSQAHTQYF. The CDR3 bases are TGCGCCAGCAGCCAAGCCCATACGCAGTATTTT.

The chain recombines TRBV7-3 with TRBJ2-2; D gene unclear. Germline-derived CDR1 and CDR2 are SGHTA and FQGTGA. CDR3 length: 15 amino acids. V lost 1 base and J 7 bases, leaving 13 bases between the germline ends. In DNA, the CDR3 is TGTGCCAGCAGCTTAAATATAGGAGTAGTCGGGGAGCTGTTTTTT. It yields the protein CASSLNIGVVGELFF.

The V call is TRBV29-1, the J call TRBJ1-2, with 7 bases matching TRBD1. There are 15 residues in the CDR3. CDR1 is SQVTM, CDR2 ANQGSEA, per germline. The trim removed 7 bases at V and 7 bases at J, leaving 18 bases unmatched. The DNA of the CDR3 is TGCAGCGCTGGGGACAGAGGAGTGGGCCCGGCTGGCTACACCTTC. Translated, it gives CSAGDRGVGPAGYTF.

The V and J genes are TRBV5-4 and TRBJ1-5, with a weak D call TRBD1 (5 bases). CDR3 length equals 15 residues. Trimming shortened V by 0 bases and J by 3 bases, and 10 bases separated the two germline ends. Germline loops: CDR1 SGHNT, CDR2 YYREEE (reference sequence). CDR3 DNA: TGTGCCAGCAGCTTGGACGGAGGGGCCAATCAGCCCCAGCATTTT. It is translated as CASSLDGGANQPQHF. The whole variable domain, filled in from reference TRBV5-4 and TRBJ1-5, reads ETGVTQSPTHLIKTRGQQVTLRCSSQSGHNTVSWYQQALGQGPQFIFQYYREEENGRGNFPPRFSGLQFPNYSSELNVNALELDDSALYLCASSLDGGANQPQHFGDGTRLSIL.

The rearrangement uses TRBV18 and TRBJ1-5; D call uncertain. This CDR3 is 13 amino acids long. Germline V gene sequence: CDR1 KGHSH, CDR2 LQKENI. Trimming cost V 6 bases and J 5 bases, with 11 bases left between them. This CDR3 is CASSEIMHQPQHF. The CDR3 DNA follows: TGTGCCAGCTCCGAGATCATGCATCAGCCCCAGCATTTT. Based on the CDR3 plus reference TRBV18 and TRBJ1-5, the full variable domain is NAGVMQNPRHLVRRRGQEARLRCSPMKGHSHVYWYRQLPEEGLKFMVYLQKENIIDESGMPKERFSAEFPKEGPSILRIQQVVRGDSAAYFCASSEIMHQPQHFGDGTRLSIL.

V usage is TRBV9 and J usage is TRBJ1-2; D is uncertain. CDR3 length: 14 residues. V lost 0 bases to trimming and J lost 4 bases, with 10 bases between them. Germline V gene lookup returns CDR1 SGDLS and CDR2 YYNGEE. The CDR3 loop reads CASSVGSISYGYTF. In DNA form, the CDR3 reads TGTGCCAGCAGCGTAGGGTCGATAAGCTATGGCTACACCTTC.

This chain connects TRBV2 to TRBJ2-7, with D maybe TRBD2 (5 bases). Germline loops: CDR1 SNHLY, CDR2 FYNNEI. The ends were cut back, 6 bases at V and 4 bases at J, with 19 bases in the middle. The CDR3 is 15 amino acids. CDR3 residues: CASREGLKGVYEQYF. The CDR3 DNA reads as TGTGCCAGCAGAGAGGGCCTCAAGGGCGTTTACGAGCAGTACTTC.

The chain links TRBV2 to TRBJ2-5, with D tentatively TRBD2 (6 bases). The CDR3 contains 13 residues. Trimming removed 1 base from V and 4 bases from J, with 7 bases in between. In germline, CDR1 is SNHLY, CDR2 FYNNEI. The CDR3 spells CASSEVGLETQYF. In DNA, the CDR3 is TGTGCCAGCAGTGAAGTGGGACTAGAGACCCAGTACTTC.

The V call is TRBV27, the J call TRBJ2-1; D is undetermined. The germline V and J ends were trimmed by 10 bases and 2 bases, with 18 bases remaining between them. CDR3 size: 15 residues. CDR1 is MNHEY and CDR2 is SMNVEV in the germline V gene (reference sequence). The CDR3 reads CATSRMGLPYNEQFF. In DNA, the CDR3 is TGTGCCACCTCCCGGATGGGGTTGCCCTACAATGAGCAGTTCTTC.

The chain uses TRBV6-5 and TRBJ2-1; D is unresolved. Trimming shortened V by 6 bases and J by 6 bases, and 9 bases separated the two germline ends. The germline CDR1 and CDR2 sequences are MNHEY and SVGAGI. The CDR3 runs to 12 residues. In nucleotides, the CDR3 is TGTGCCAGCAGCCACCGGGTCAATGAGCAGTTCTTC. Its protein is CASSHRVNEQFF.

V usage is TRBV19 and J usage is TRBJ2-4; 12 bases map to TRBD1. V trimming: 3 bases; J trimming: 9 bases; junction bases outside the gene matches: 9. Germline assignment: CDR1 LNHDA and CDR2 SQIVND (reference sequence). The CDR3 is 16 residues long. This CDR3 reads CASSIRDRGLWSIQYF. As DNA, the CDR3 is TGTGCCAGTAGTATCCGGGACAGGGGGCTGTGGAGCATTCAGTACTTC.

The rearrangement links TRBV2 to TRBJ2-3, with a tentative D call TRBD1 (6 bases). Germline V CDR1 and CDR2: SNHLY, FYNNEI. V was trimmed by 3 bases and J by 9 bases, leaving 13 bases between them. This CDR3 spans 13 amino acids. CDR3 sequence: CASSDDTGSTQYF. For the CDR3, the DNA is TGTGCCAGCAGTGACGATACAGGGTCGACGCAGTATTTT.

The J gene is TRBJ2-5, the V gene TRBV10-1; D may correspond to TRBD1 or TRBD2 (5 bases each). V was clipped by 1 base and J by 4 bases, with 10 bases between them. This CDR3 is 14 amino acids long. Germline values: CDR1 WNHNN, CDR2 SYGVQD (reference sequence). CDR3 bases: TGCGCCAGCAGTGAGTATCCAGGGAGAGAGACCCAGTACTTC. It translates to CASSEYPGRETQYF.

The chain is built from TRBV6-4 and TRBJ2-1; no reliable D call. From germline, CDR1 is MRHNA and CDR2 SNTAGT. This CDR3 is 13 amino acids long. With 4 bases removed from V and 3 bases from J, the gap between germline ends came to 7 bases. In nucleotides, the CDR3 is TGTGCCAGCAGTGTCGAGCTCTACAATGAGCAGTTCTTC. Its protein is CASSVELYNEQFF.

In the case of this clone: Other nucleotide sequences in the sample specify the same CDR3. The chain joins TRBV5-1 to TRBJ2-5; D perhaps matches TRBD2 (6 bases). Germline V CDR1 and CDR2: SGHRS, YFSETQ. The CDR3 extends over 14 amino acids. Trimming shortened V by 0 bases and J by 4 bases, and 10 bases separated the two germline ends. CDR3 sequence (DNA): TGCGCCAGCAGCTTGGGGCAGGGAGGAGAGACCCAGTACTTC. Its protein is CASSLGQGGETQYF.

This chain uses TRBV30 with TRBJ1-2; the match to TRBD1 covers 10 bases. Germline trimming cut 2 bases from V and 10 bases from J; bases unmatched to any gene: 13. The V gene's germline CDR1 is GTSNPN and CDR2 SVGIG (reference sequence). This CDR3 region has 15 residues. CDR3 coding DNA: TGTGCCTGGAGTTTTCTCGCCCCCGGGACAGGGGACTACACCTTC. This translates into CAWSFLAPGTGDYTF.

V gene TRBV6-5 combines with J gene TRBJ1-5, with TRBD1 matching over 9 bases. J lost 7 bases, V lost 6 bases, and 7 bases had no gene match. CDR1 and CDR2 from the germline V gene are MNHEY and SVGAGI. The CDR3 has 14 residues. Here the CDR3 reads CASRTGGRGQPQHF. The CDR3 DNA reads TGTGCCAGCAGGACAGGGGGGAGAGGGCAGCCCCAGCATTTT.

The chain uses TRBV6-6 and TRBJ1-4; D is undetermined. Germline CDR1 MNHNY, CDR2 SVGAGI (reference sequence). Trimming pared 5 bases from V and 0 bases from J, leaving 7 bases between. There are 14 residues in the CDR3. For the CDR3, the DNA is TGTGCCAGCAGTAACGTCGCAACTAATGAAAAACTGTTTTTT. Residues: CASSNVATNEKLFF.

The chain combines TRBV13 with TRBJ2-7; tentative D call: TRBD1 (6 bases). The germline CDR1 and CDR2 sequences are PRHDT and FYEKMQ (reference sequence). V lost 1 base, J lost 3 bases, and 19 bases lay in between. This CDR3 has 17 amino acids. CDR3 amino acids: CASSLVVKQGRGYEQYF. As DNA, the CDR3 is TGTGCCAGCAGCTTAGTAGTGAAACAGGGAAGGGGCTACGAGCAGTACTTC.

The rearrangement joins TRBV19 to TRBJ2-7; D is ambiguous. The germline CDR1 and CDR2 sequences are LNHDA and SQIVND (reference sequence). There are 13 residues in the CDR3. The V end lost 5 bases, the J end lost 0 bases, and 8 bases lay between the germline ends. The CDR3 DNA is TGTGCCAGTAGTCTCTCCCCCTCCTACGAGCAGTACTTC. This sequence encodes CASSLSPSYEQYF. Supplemented by reference TRBV19 and TRBJ2-7, the full variable domain reads DGGITQSPKYLFRKEGQNVTLSCEQNLNHDAMYWYRQDPGQGLRLIYYSQIVNDFQKGDIAEGYSVSREKKESFPLTVTSAQKNPTAFYLCASSLSPSYEQYFGPGTRLTVT.

This clone came up once. The J gene is TRBJ1-4, the V gene TRBV5-1; D not certain. Per the germline V gene, CDR1 is SGHRS and CDR2 is YFSETQ. The CDR3 extends over 14 amino acids. V shed 6 bases and J shed 7 bases, with 16 bases lying between them. The CDR3 sequence: CASKTGGGSEKLFF. CDR3 bases: TGCGCCAGCAAAACCGGCGGTGGGAGTGAAAAACTGTTTTTT.

This chain connects TRBV2 to TRBJ2-1, with D possibly being TRBD1 (6 bases). Germline CDR1 SNHLY, CDR2 FYNNEI. Deletions cut 4 bases from V and 3 bases from J, with 13 bases between. This CDR3 comprises 15 residues. In DNA form, the CDR3 reads TGTGCCAGCAGTGCAACTAGGGGGAGCTACAATGAGCAGTTCTTC. This codes for CASSATRGSYNEQFF. Full variable domain (outside the CDR3, taken from reference TRBV2 and TRBJ2-1): EPEVTQTPSHQVTQMGQEVILRCVPISNHLYFYWYRQILGQKVEFLVSFYNNEISEKSEIFDDQFSVERPDGSNFTLKIRSTKLEDSAMYFCASSATRGSYNEQFFGPGTRLTVL.